These 31 T cell receptor beta chains were all obtained from the same sample, sequenced in a study of shared clonotypes between healthy human individuals. Profiling relied on immunoSEQ multiplex PCR, and the TCRdb table lists in-frame clones only, not all of them. The sample comprises roughly 660,000 clones, roughly 88% of which are singletons, and 30% to 40% rests with the top ten. The sample taken for sequencing was memory CD8+ T cells from PBMCs. Described subset: CD45RO+ cells pooled with CCR7-negative TemRA cells. All receptors come from a man aged 18-30 years in good health. Some clones in this sample may be carry-over from other donors' samples.

This clone was seen a handful of times. The same CDR3 also results from other DNA sequences found in this sample. The chain joins TRBV19 to TRBJ2-7; possible D gene TRBD2, 6 bases. The V and J ends lost 7 bases and 2 bases respectively, with 12 bases between them. The CDR3 consists of 13 residues. Germline values: CDR1 LNHDA, CDR2 SQIVND (reference sequence). CDR3 region: CASTLGEAYEQYF. CDR3 in DNA: TGTGCCAGTACCTTAGGGGAGGCCTACGAGCAGTACTTC.

Concerning this clone: The same CDR3 also results from other DNA sequences found in this sample. The chain couples TRBV7-6 to TRBJ2-3; D unclear. V was pared by 0 bases and J by 5 bases, with 3 bases between. CDR3 size: 12 residues. Per the germline V gene, CDR1 is SGHVS and CDR2 is FNYEAQ. The CDR3 region is CASSLALDTQYF. CDR3 in DNA: TGTGCCAGCAGCTTAGCCCTAGATACGCAGTATTTT.

V gene TRBV27 combines with J gene TRBJ2-7; either TRBD1 or TRBD2 may supply D (6 bases each). Trimming cost V 4 bases and J 1 base, with 14 bases left between them. The CDR3 length is 15 residues. CDR1 is MNHEY, CDR2 SMNVEV, per germline (reference sequence). Here the CDR3 DNA reads TGTGCCAGCAGTTCCTCAGGAGGGGGTTCCTACGAGCAGTACTTC. It is translated as CASSSSGGGSYEQYF.

The chain is built from TRBV9 and TRBJ1-5; perhaps TRBD1 as D (5 bases). CDR1 and CDR2 from the germline V gene are SGDLS and YYNGEE. The CDR3 has 14 residues. V lost 3 bases to trimming and J lost 5 bases, with 12 bases between them. The CDR3 protein is CASSGGGAYQPQHF. CDR3 nucleotides: TGTGCCAGCAGCGGGGGGGGTGCTTATCAGCCCCAGCATTTT.

This clone was seen a single time. The V gene is TRBV9, the J gene TRBJ1-2; 8 nucleotides agree with TRBD1. The J segment lost 4 bases and the V segment lost 3 bases, leaving 14 bases of the junction unmatched. CDR1 and CDR2 from the germline V gene are SGDLS and YYNGEE. CDR3 length: 17 residues. In DNA, the CDR3 is TGTGCCAGCAGCGCAAGTAAAAACGGACAGGGACCCTATGGCTACACCTTC. Translating it yields CASSASKNGQGPYGYTF.

This clone was counted a few times. The rearrangement links TRBV5-1 to TRBJ1-1, with D unclear. This CDR3 is 14 amino acids long. Looked up from germline, CDR1 is SGHRS and CDR2 is YFSETQ. V was shortened by 0 bases and J by 5 bases, with 11 bases between the two germline ends. This CDR3 is CASSLGAGWTEAFF. The CDR3 DNA follows: TGCGCCAGCAGCTTGGGCGCGGGTTGGACTGAAGCTTTCTTT.

V usage is TRBV9 and J usage is TRBJ2-2; D possibly matches TRBD1 or TRBD2 (6 bases each). The CDR3 contains 17 residues. Deletions cut 3 bases from V and 4 bases from J, with 19 bases between. Per the germline V gene, CDR1 is SGDLS and CDR2 is YYNGEE. Written as DNA, the CDR3 is TGTGCCAGCAGCGGTTTGATTCCGGGGGCGGGCACCGGGGAGCTGTTTTTT. Residues: CASSGLIPGAGTGELFF.

The chain employs TRBV4-2 and TRBJ2-5, with TRBD2 as a possible D gene (6 bases). This CDR3 has 14 residues. Trimming left V 4 bases short and J 0 bases short, with 9 bases between. CDR1 LGHNA and CDR2 YNFKEQ come from the germline V gene. CDR3 region: CASSPPGDQETQYF. The CDR3 region has the DNA TGTGCCAGCAGCCCACCGGGAGACCAAGAGACCCAGTACTTC.

The table lists this clone with a few counts. This sequence joins TRBV6-5 and TRBJ2-7; D uncertain. Germline V lookup: CDR1 MNHEY, CDR2 SVGAGI. The CDR3 has 13 amino acids. Trimming pared 8 bases from V and 2 bases from J, leaving 13 bases between. For the CDR3, the DNA is TGTGCCAGCGATGTGGACCCCGCCTACGAGCAGTACTTC. It is translated as CASDVDPAYEQYF.

The chain links TRBV28 to TRBJ1-1; TRBD1 aligns across 12 bases. CDR1 MDHEN and CDR2 SYDVKM come from the germline V gene. CDR3 length: 17 amino acids. Trimming cost V 5 bases and J 1 base; bases outside gene matches: 8. The CDR3 is CASSIDGTGGENTEAFF. In nucleotides, the CDR3 is TGTGCCAGCAGTATCGACGGGACAGGGGGCGAGAACACTGAAGCTTTCTTT.

The chain couples TRBV6-1 to TRBJ2-1; D gene unclear. The CDR3 runs to 14 residues. Trimming pared 0 bases from V and 4 bases from J, leaving 7 bases between. Per the germline V gene, CDR1 is MNHNS and CDR2 is SASEGT. DNA of the CDR3: TGTGCCAGCAGTGAAGCGGGCATTTACAATGAGCAGTTCTTC. Translation gives CASSEAGIYNEQFF.

This clone showed up just once. This chain links TRBV19 with TRBJ2-2; D is ambiguous. Trimming shortened V by 7 bases and J by 3 bases, and 21 bases separated the two germline ends. This CDR3 has 17 amino acids. The V gene's germline CDR1 is LNHDA and CDR2 SQIVND (reference sequence). The CDR3: CASTVSIHSKDTGELFF. For the CDR3, the DNA is TGTGCCAGTACCGTTAGTATTCATTCAAAAGACACCGGGGAGCTGTTTTTT.

This clone was detected only once. V gene TRBV4-2 combines with J gene TRBJ2-7; 7 bases match TRBD2. Germline assignment: CDR1 LGHNA and CDR2 YNFKEQ. Trimming removed 0 bases from V and 1 base from J; junction bases left unmatched: 9. This CDR3 is built from 17 residues. The CDR3 bases are TGTGCCAGCAGCCAAGAAGGGGAAGCAGCGGGATCCTACGAGCAGTACTTC. It codes for CASSQEGEAAGSYEQYF.

The chain carries TRBV7-9 and TRBJ2-7; TRBD1 agrees at 8 bases. The V and J ends lost 3 bases and 5 bases, in that order; junction bases with no gene match: 3. The CDR3 length is 13 residues. Germline V gives CDR1 SEHNR, CDR2 FQNEAQ (reference sequence). The CDR3 sequence is CASSLDRAHEQYF. The CDR3 nucleotides are TGTGCCAGCAGCTTGGACAGGGCCCACGAGCAGTACTTC. The variable domain in full, completed from reference TRBV7-9 and TRBJ2-7, reads DTGVSQNPRHKITKRGQNVTFRCDPISEHNRLYWYRQTLGQGPEFLTYFQNEAQLEKSRLLSDRFSAERPKGSFSTLEIQRTEQGDSAMYLCASSLDRAHEQYFGPGTRLTVT.

The V and J genes are TRBV6-1 and TRBJ1-1; D is uncertain. The length of the CDR3 is 14 residues. Trimming left V 6 bases short and J 0 bases short, with 11 bases between. CDR1 is MNHNS, CDR2 SASEGT, per germline. As DNA, the CDR3 is TGTGCCAGCAGAGCCGGAGACGTGAACACTGAAGCTTTCTTT. This sequence encodes CASRAGDVNTEAFF.

V usage is TRBV7-9 and J usage is TRBJ2-5; no firm D call. The CDR3 contains 12 residues. Per the germline V gene, CDR1 is SEHNR and CDR2 is FQNEAQ (reference sequence). V lost 8 bases and J 4 bases, leaving 11 bases between the germline ends. The CDR3 sequence is CASGLAVETQYF. In DNA form, the CDR3 reads TGTGCCAGCGGTTTGGCCGTAGAGACCCAGTACTTC.

The chain couples TRBV7-8 to TRBJ1-4; possible D gene TRBD1, 6 bases. The germline V and J ends were trimmed by 1 base and 6 bases, with 9 bases remaining between them. The CDR3 is made up of 14 amino acids. Germline-derived CDR1 and CDR2 are SGHVS and FQNEAQ. In nucleotides, the CDR3 is TGTGCCAGCAGCTTAGTCAGGGGTCATGAAAAACTGTTTTTT. Protein product: CASSLVRGHEKLFF.

The rearrangement joins TRBV10-3 to TRBJ1-1; D is unclear. V gave up 8 bases and J gave up 0 bases, with 10 bases separating them. The CDR3 runs 13 residues. CDR1 and CDR2 (germline): ENHRY, SYGVKD. CDR3 sequence reads: CAIFDSMNTEAFF. As DNA, the CDR3 is TGTGCCATCTTCGACTCCATGAACACTGAAGCTTTCTTT.

The CDR3, as DNA: TGTGCCAGCAGCGGGGGGTCTTTAGATACGCAGTATTTT. As protein: CASSGGSLDTQYF. V usage is TRBV9 and J usage is TRBJ2-3; D may correspond to TRBD1 or TRBD2 (5 bases each). This CDR3 comprises 13 residues. Between the trimmed V and J ends, which lost 3 bases and 5 bases, there was a span of 10 bases. Germline V gene lookup returns CDR1 SGDLS and CDR2 YYNGEE.

This clone was found a few times. The genes are TRBV7-9 and TRBJ2-3, with 11 bases fitting TRBD2. The germline V gene has CDR1 SEHNR and CDR2 FQNEAQ (reference sequence). With V trimmed by 4 bases and J by 6 bases, 12 bases remained unmatched. CDR3 length: 17 residues. CDR3 DNA: TGTGCCAGCAGCTCAAACCCCCTAGCGGGAGGTTTGGATACGCAGTATTTT. Its translation is CASSSNPLAGGLDTQYF.

The V call is TRBV5-1, the J call TRBJ2-3, with 7 bases aligning to TRBD2. V trimming: 0 bases; J trimming: 8 bases; junction bases outside the gene matches: 9. The CDR3 is made up of 15 amino acids. Per the germline V gene, CDR1 is SGHRS and CDR2 is YFSETQ. CDR3 bases: TGCGCCAGCAGCTTGGTAGGCGGGGGTAGTGGTACGCAGTATTTT. Protein product: CASSLVGGGSGTQYF.

The chain uses TRBV25-1 and TRBJ2-2; weak D call: TRBD1 (5 bases). Germline CDR1 reads MGHDK; CDR2 reads SYGVNS. There are 16 residues in the CDR3. V lost 4 bases and J lost 0, with 12 bases in between. The CDR3 reads CASSAPGNPNTGELFF. For the CDR3, the DNA is TGTGCCAGCAGTGCCCCAGGGAATCCGAACACCGGGGAGCTGTTTTTT.

The rearrangement uses TRBV4-1 and TRBJ1-5; TRBD1 agrees at 8 bases. Trimming took 2 bases from V and 5 from J; bases not matched to a gene: 8. The CDR3 runs to 16 residues. Germline CDR1 MGHRA, CDR2 YSYEKL. CDR3 in amino acids: CASSQLGQGVYQPQHF. In nucleotides, the CDR3 is TGCGCCAGCAGCCAACTCGGACAGGGCGTTTATCAGCCCCAGCATTTT.

The rearrangement joins TRBV15 to TRBJ2-3; maybe TRBD1 (6 bases). The CDR3 is 16 amino acids. Trimming pared 3 bases from V and 3 bases from J, leaving 16 bases between. Germline-derived CDR1 and CDR2 are LNHNV and YYDKDF (reference sequence). The CDR3 DNA sequence: TGTGCCACCAGCAGGGTGGGGTCAGGGGCGACAGATACGCAGTATTTT. It translates to CATSRVGSGATDTQYF.

CDR3 residues: CASRTGGATYEQYF. The DNA for the CDR3 is TGTGCCAGCAGAACCGGGGGAGCCACCTACGAGCAGTACTTC. This sequence joins TRBV27 and TRBJ2-7, with TRBD2 as a possible D gene (6 bases). V gave up 6 bases and J gave up 2 bases, with 14 bases separating them. CDR1 is MNHEY, CDR2 SMNVEV, per germline (reference sequence). CDR3 length: 14 amino acids.

CDR3 in DNA: TGTGCCAGCAGTCCACAGGGTTGGTCCTACAATGAGCAGTTCTTC. This codes for CASSPQGWSYNEQFF. The chain couples TRBV28 to TRBJ2-1, with a weak D call TRBD1 (6 bases). The V end lost 5 bases, the J end lost 1 base, and 12 bases lay between the germline ends. The CDR3 runs 15 residues. Germline CDR1 and CDR2: MDHEN and SYDVKM.

This clone was recorded once. This sequence joins TRBV14 and TRBJ1-4; D call uncertain. Per the germline V gene, CDR1 is SGHDN and CDR2 is FVKESK. This CDR3 has 16 residues. Deletions cut 1 base from V and 1 base from J, with 10 bases between. This chain's CDR3 is CASSQVRGITNEKLFF. In DNA, the CDR3 is TGTGCCAGCAGCCAAGTGAGAGGAATAACTAATGAAAAACTGTTTTTT. Full variable domain (rest looked up from reference TRBV14 and TRBJ1-4): EAGVTQFPSHSVIEKGQTVTLRCDPISGHDNLYWYRRVMGKEIKFLLHFVKESKQDESGMPNNRFLAERTGGTYSTLKVQPAELEDSGVYFCASSQVRGITNEKLFFGSGTQLSVL.

CDR3 bases: TGTGCCAGCAGCTTAGGCGGGAGAGGGCAGTACTTC. This encodes CASSLGGRGQYF. The V call is TRBV13, the J call TRBJ2-7; D possibly corresponds to TRBD2 (6 bases). Trimming removed 0 bases from V and 9 bases from J, with 9 bases in between. The CDR3 extends over 12 amino acids. From germline, CDR1 is PRHDT and CDR2 FYEKMQ (reference sequence).

The J gene is TRBJ1-4, the V gene TRBV7-2; D is unclear. The germline V gene encodes CDR1 SGHTA and CDR2 FQGNSA. The CDR3 contains 16 residues. V was clipped by 7 bases and J by 3 bases, with 18 bases between them. The CDR3 reads CASNSGPTEANEKLFF. DNA for the CDR3: TGTGCCAGCAATTCCGGCCCCACAGAGGCTAATGAAAAACTGTTTTTT.

V usage is TRBV19 and J usage is TRBJ2-3; D is possibly TRBD2 (7 bases). Trimming removed 3 bases at V and 2 bases at J, with 12 bases between. CDR1 is LNHDA, CDR2 SQIVND, per germline (reference sequence). The CDR3 runs 15 residues. DNA for the CDR3: TGTGCCAGTAGTATTAGGGGGGGGTCCACAGATACGCAGTATTTT. It yields the protein CASSIRGGSTDTQYF.

The rearrangement links TRBV7-8 to TRBJ2-2; 12 positions match TRBD2. The germline gives CDR1 SGHVS, CDR2 FQNEAQ. The ends lost 0 bases at V and 6 bases at J; junction bases unmatched: 17. CDR3 length: 21 amino acids. In DNA form, the CDR3 reads TGTGCCAGCAGCTTAGCTCCCATTCCGGGACTAGCGGGTGGGCCTGCCGGGGAGCTGTTTTTT. Amino acids: CASSLAPIPGLAGGPAGELFF.